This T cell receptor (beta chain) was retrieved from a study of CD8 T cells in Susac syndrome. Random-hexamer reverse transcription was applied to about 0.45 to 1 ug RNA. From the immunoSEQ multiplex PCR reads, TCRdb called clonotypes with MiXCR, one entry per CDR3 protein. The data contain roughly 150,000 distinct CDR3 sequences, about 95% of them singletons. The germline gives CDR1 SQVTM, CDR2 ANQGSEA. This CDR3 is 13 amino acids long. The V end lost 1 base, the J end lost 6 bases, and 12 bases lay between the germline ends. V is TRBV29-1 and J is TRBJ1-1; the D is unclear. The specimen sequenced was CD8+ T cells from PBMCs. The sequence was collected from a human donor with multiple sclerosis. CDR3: CSVEGTMRAEAFF. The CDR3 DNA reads TGCAGCGTTGAAGGGACTATGAGGGCTGAAGCTTTCTTT.